The 32 T cell receptor beta chains listed next were all sequenced from one sample in a study of blood T cells in healthy people across ages. Combining a sample-barcoded 5' primer with a J-beta primer mix, a second PCR ran for roughly 7 to 12 cycles. TCRdb re-called the 5' RACE reads through MiXCR, storing one row per CDR3 protein. The sample yields 550,000 to 700,000 distinct CDR3 sequences, about 26% seen once. The specimen sequenced was blood. Receptor source: a woman in her 70s in good health.

The V and J genes are TRBV10-3 and TRBJ2-7; D unclear. The V gene's germline CDR1 is ENHRY and CDR2 SYGVKD. The CDR3 is 13 amino acids. Trimming took off 5 bases at V and 4 bases at J, with 12 bases between the two ends. The CDR3 DNA follows: TGTGCCATCAGTTCCGACACAAATTACGAGCAGTACTTC. Protein sequence: CAISSDTNYEQYF.

This chain uses TRBV6-2 or TRBV6-3 with TRBJ2-5, with 12 bases lining up with TRBD2. The CDR3 is 15 amino acids. CDR1 is MNHEY, CDR2 SVGEGT, per germline. Trimming at V came to 5 bases and at J to 7 bases, leaving 8 bases not matched to a gene. CDR3 protein: CASSPTSGGRRTQYF. The CDR3 DNA is TGTGCCAGCAGTCCGACTAGCGGGGGACGGCGGACCCAGTACTTC.

The sample holds a few counts of this clonotype. This sequence joins TRBV7-8 and TRBJ2-7; D may match TRBD1 or TRBD2 (5 bases each). Germline-derived CDR1 and CDR2 are SGHVS and FQNEAQ. With 0 bases removed from V and 9 bases from J, the gap between germline ends came to 12 bases. This CDR3 comprises 13 residues. Here the CDR3 DNA reads TGTGCCAGCAGCTTAGCGCAGGGCGGGCTGCAGTACTTC. Translating gives CASSLAQGGLQYF. Filled out from reference TRBV7-8 and TRBJ2-7, the complete variable domain reads GAGVSQSPRYKVAKRGQDVALRCDPISGHVSLFWYQQALGQGPEFLTYFQNEAQLDKSGLPSDRFFAERPEGSVSTLKIQRTQQEDSAVYLCASSLAQGGLQYFGPGTRLTVT.

This rearrangement joins TRBV3-1 to TRBJ1-4, with 9 bases fitting TRBD1. The J segment lost 10 bases and the V segment lost 4 bases, leaving 13 bases of the junction unmatched. The CDR3 spans 16 residues. Germline V CDR1 and CDR2: LGHDT, YNNKEL (reference sequence). CDR3 sequence reads: CASSLGTGPGPGKLFF. The CDR3 region has the DNA TGTGCCAGCAGCCTAGGGACAGGGCCTGGTCCGGGAAAACTGTTTTTT.

This clonotype was seen a handful of times. The rearrangement links TRBV30 to TRBJ1-2; no reliable D call. Germline CDR1 and CDR2: GTSNPN and SVGIG (reference sequence). V lost 1 base to trimming and J lost 6 bases, with 12 bases between them. CDR3 length: 13 residues. The CDR3 sequence is CAWSENQSNGYTF. The CDR3 DNA reads as TGTGCCTGGAGTGAAAACCAGTCTAATGGCTACACCTTC.

For the CDR3, the DNA is TGCAGTGCTCCCACAGGGGGAGGGGGCTACACCTTC. Its translation is CSAPTGGGGYTF. This chain uses TRBV20-1 with TRBJ1-2; 8 bases fit TRBD1. With 5 bases clipped from V and 8 bases from J, the junction kept 7 bases outside the gene matches. The CDR3 loop spans 12 amino acids. Germline-derived CDR1 and CDR2 are DFQATT and SNEGSKA (reference sequence).

The chain couples TRBV7-9 to TRBJ1-1, with TRBD1 as a possible D gene (5 bases). V lost 1 base to trimming and J lost 2 bases, with 11 bases between them. The CDR3 has 15 residues. CDR1 is SEHNR, CDR2 FQNEAQ, per germline (reference sequence). The CDR3 loop is CASSLEVRANTEAFF. CDR3 nucleotides: TGTGCCAGCAGCTTAGAGGTCAGGGCTAACACTGAAGCTTTCTTT.

The chain combines TRBV3-1 with TRBJ2-1; the D is unclear. Gene TRBJ2-7 matches the end of the DNA better, so the J call may be wrong. This CDR3 is 11 amino acids long. The germline V gene has CDR1 LGHDT and CDR2 YNNKEL (reference sequence). CDR3 sequence (DNA): TGTGCCAGCAGCCGCGGTCTAGAGCAGTACTTC. It yields the protein CASSRGLEQYF.

This rearrangement joins TRBV9 to TRBJ1-3, with 7 bases aligning to TRBD1. Germline V gene lookup returns CDR1 SGDLS and CDR2 YYNGEE. J was trimmed by 8 bases and V by 4 bases; bases with no gene match: 12. This CDR3 is 15 amino acids long. Here the CDR3 DNA reads TGTGCCAGCAGCTCGGGGATTAGACAGGGAGACACCATATATTTT. It yields the protein CASSSGIRQGDTIYF.

The genes are TRBV25-1 and TRBJ2-1, with TRBD2 matching over 9 bases. The J segment lost 8 bases and the V segment lost 6 bases, leaving 8 bases of the junction unmatched. Germline CDR1 MGHDK, CDR2 SYGVNS. The CDR3 spans 14 residues. CDR3 loop: CASRKISGGYEQFF. The CDR3 DNA is TGTGCCAGCAGAAAAATTAGCGGGGGCTATGAGCAGTTCTTC.

This chain connects TRBV21-1 to TRBJ2-7; no check of the table's D call, TRBD2, against the DNA was made. TRBV21-1 is assigned pseudogene status. The CDR3 contains 14 residues. The CDR3: CASVSGLAIYEQYF. In DNA, the CDR3 is TGTGCCAGCGTATCGGGACTAGCTATCTACGAGCAGTACTTC.

Concerning this clonotype: A much larger clone is a single base away; this may be a read error. The rearrangement joins TRBV11-2 to TRBJ2-5; D possibly uses TRBD1 or TRBD2 (5 bases each). Trimming took 6 bases from V and 5 from J, leaving 7 bases between them. The CDR3 covers 11 residues. Germline lookup yields CDR1 SGHAT and CDR2 FQNNGV. The CDR3 nucleotides are TGTGCCAGCAGGTGGGGGGAGACCCAGTACTTC. The encoded protein is CASRWGETQYF.

V usage is TRBV7-9 and J usage is TRBJ2-7, with TRBD1 matching over 7 bases. The CDR3 runs to 15 residues. V lost 4 bases, J lost 4 bases, and 10 bases stayed unmatched. Germline V gene data show CDR1 as SEHNR and CDR2 as FQNEAQ (reference sequence). The CDR3 nucleotides read TGTGCCAGCAGCTACGGTGACAGGGCCCCTTACGAGCAGTACGTC. This translates into CASSYGDRAPYEQYV.

V gene TRBV7-9 combines with J gene TRBJ1-2; D may be TRBD1 (6 bases). Trimming pared 4 bases from V and 7 bases from J, leaving 16 bases between. CDR3 length equals 14 residues. Germline V gene lookup returns CDR1 SEHNR and CDR2 FQNEAQ (reference sequence). The CDR3 is CASSSVTGFGGYTF. The CDR3 DNA reads as TGTGCCAGCAGCTCGGTTACAGGGTTCGGTGGCTACACCTTC.

The chain carries TRBV28 and TRBJ2-5; TRBD1 is a possible D gene (5 bases). The last part of the DNA fits TRBJ2-7 better; the J call may be wrong. The germline V gene has CDR1 MDHEN and CDR2 SYDVKM. The CDR3 spans 16 residues. The CDR3 nucleotides read TGTGCCAGCAGCTTTCGGTGGGGTTGGCAGGGCAACGAGCAGTACTTC. Its protein is CASSFRWGWQGNEQYF.

This clonotype was recorded at least ten times. The chain recombines TRBV5-1 with TRBJ2-7; a possible D gene is TRBD1 (6 bases). The V gene's germline CDR1 is SGHRS and CDR2 YFSETQ. V was cut by 4 bases and J by 6 bases, with 20 bases left in between. This CDR3 contains 15 residues. This CDR3 is CASSLERGEGGEQYF. In DNA, the CDR3 is TGCGCCAGCAGCCTTGAAAGGGGAGAAGGGGGCGAGCAGTACTTC.

The V and J genes are TRBV6-2 or TRBV6-3 and TRBJ2-3; D is unresolved. The CDR3 sequence is 14 residues long. V lost 7 bases and J 6 bases, leaving 17 bases between the germline ends. Germline V gene sequence: CDR1 MNHEY, CDR2 SVGEGT. CDR3: CASNDPRGGDTQYF. CDR3 DNA: TGTGCCAGCAACGACCCTAGAGGTGGCGATACGCAGTATTTT.

The genes are TRBV7-2 and TRBJ2-1; D tentatively fits TRBD1 or TRBD2 (6 bases each). The end of the DNA is better explained by TRBJ2-5, so the J call may be wrong. From germline, CDR1 is SGHTA and CDR2 FQGNSA. CDR3 length equals 14 residues. CDR3 in amino acids: CASSFSGAEETQYF. The CDR3 DNA reads TGTGCCAGCAGCTTTTCGGGGGCCGAGGAGACCCAGTACTTC.

The chain uses TRBV6-2 or TRBV6-3 and TRBJ2-5; no clear D gene. The DNA end is more similar to TRBJ2-7, so the J call may be wrong. The CDR3 has 16 residues. Germline V lookup: CDR1 MNHEY, CDR2 SVGEGT. The CDR3: CASSYSGTNDPYEQYF. The CDR3 DNA reads TGTGCCAGCAGTTACTCGGGCACGAACGACCCGTACGAGCAGTACTTC.

A few counts support this clonotype. Sequence at one end of the junction differs from germline and may be a read error. V is TRBV6-5 and J is TRBJ2-4, with TRBD2 as a possible D gene (6 bases). There are 12 residues in the CDR3. CDR1 is MNHEY and CDR2 is SVGAGI in the germline V gene. The chain's CDR3 is CASSRDLNIQYF. CDR3 DNA: TGTGCTAGCAGTAGGGACTTAAACATTCAGTACTTC.

The chain links TRBV27 to TRBJ2-3, with D possibly being TRBD2 (5 bases). The CDR3 spans 13 residues. V shed 10 bases and J shed 5 bases, with 16 bases lying between them. Germline V gene data show CDR1 as MNHEY and CDR2 as SMNVEV (reference sequence). The CDR3: CATISLERDTQYF. The CDR3 DNA reads TGTGCCACCATCTCACTAGAAAGAGATACGCAGTATTTT.

This clonotype was counted only a few times. The V gene is TRBV29-1, the J gene TRBJ1-2; 9 nucleotides align to TRBD1. Germline CDR1 SQVTM, CDR2 ANQGSEA. V shed 7 bases, J shed 6 bases, and the junction held 9 bases outside the gene matches. The CDR3 totals 13 residues. The CDR3 here is CSAQVRTGDGYTF. CDR3 nucleotides: TGCAGCGCCCAAGTTAGGACAGGGGATGGCTACACCTTC.

This clonotype was seen only a few times. The chain recombines TRBV5-1 with TRBJ2-2; the D is unclear. Trimming shortened V by 2 bases and J by 4 bases, and 3 bases separated the two germline ends. Per the germline V gene, CDR1 is SGHRS and CDR2 is YFSETQ. The CDR3 is 12 residues long. CDR3 residues: CASSFLTGELFF. The CDR3 DNA reads as TGCGCCAGCAGCTTCCTCACCGGGGAGCTGTTTTTT.

The rearrangement uses TRBV5-6 and TRBJ1-2; D is perhaps TRBD1 (5 bases). CDR1 and CDR2 from the germline V gene are SGHDT and YYEEEE. The CDR3 length is 14 residues. Between the trimmed V and J ends, which lost 0 bases and 4 bases, there was a span of 10 bases. The CDR3 region has the DNA TGTGCCAGCAGCTTGGGGGAGGGGCCCTATGGCTACACCTTC. The encoded protein is CASSLGEGPYGYTF.

Concerning this clonotype: A much larger clone is a single base away; this may be a read error. In this CDR3 the conserved last residue, phenylalanine or tryptophan, is missing, so a read error is likely. The V gene is TRBV20-1, the J gene TRBJ2-1; the D is unclear. The germline gives CDR1 DFQATT, CDR2 SNEGSKA (reference sequence). V dropped 4 bases and J dropped 6 bases, with 22 bases sitting between them. The CDR3 is 16 residues long. The CDR3 loop is CSANVMLGRLSNEQFL. The CDR3, as DNA: TGCAGTGCTAACGTAATGTTAGGACGCCTCTCCAATGAGCAGTTCTTA.

This clonotype was counted only a few times. The V and J genes are TRBV5-4 and TRBJ2-5, with D perhaps matching TRBD2 (6 bases). The V gene lost 3 bases and the J gene lost 4 bases, with 13 bases spanning the gap. This CDR3 has 14 residues. Germline V lookup: CDR1 SGHNT, CDR2 YYREEE (reference sequence). The CDR3 here is CASSSRTEGETQYF. The CDR3 region has the DNA TGTGCCAGCAGCTCAAGGACGGAGGGAGAGACCCAGTACTTC.

This clonotype has only a few counts. This sequence joins TRBV20-1 and TRBJ2-3, with TRBD2 matching over 11 bases. Per germline, CDR1 DFQATT and CDR2 SNEGSKA (reference sequence). Germline trimming cut 5 bases from V and 6 bases from J; bases unmatched to any gene: 13. The CDR3 consists of 16 residues. The CDR3 coding sequence is TGCAGTGCTCAGACTGTAGCGGGGGGGAACCCGGATACGCAGTATTTT. The encoded protein is CSAQTVAGGNPDTQYF.

This clonotype has just a few counts. The V gene is TRBV7-3, the J gene TRBJ2-2; D is undetermined. The germline V gene has CDR1 SGHTA and CDR2 FQGTGA. V lost 3 bases, J lost 3 bases, and 5 bases lay in between. This CDR3 is built from 13 residues. The CDR3 bases are TGTGCCAGCAGCTTGACCCACACCGGGGAGCTGTTTTTT. Its translation: CASSLTHTGELFF.

CDR3 bases: TGCAGCGTTGAAGGGACTAGCGGTAGCTCCTACAATGAGCAGTTCTTC. Protein: CSVEGTSGSSYNEQFF. J is TRBJ2-1 and V is TRBV29-1, with TRBD2 matching 10 bases. Germline V CDR1 and CDR2: SQVTM, ANQGSEA. This CDR3 has 16 residues. V lost 1 base and J lost 0; bases outside the gene matches: 3.

The chain is built from TRBV4-3 and TRBJ2-3; TRBD2 agrees at 7 bases. CDR1 and CDR2 from the germline V gene are LGHNA and YSLEER. V lost 1 base to trimming and J lost 3 bases; unmatched junction nucleotides: 7. The CDR3 is 16 residues long. The CDR3 DNA is TGCGCCAGCAGCCAAGCCTTAACGGGGGGTACAGATACGCAGTATTTT. Protein product: CASSQALTGGTDTQYF.

This clonotype was picked up a small number of times. This sequence joins TRBV19 and TRBJ2-7; perhaps TRBD2 as D (5 bases). The germline CDR1 and CDR2 sequences are LNHDA and SQIVND (reference sequence). The CDR3 covers 14 residues. V was pared by 3 bases and J by 4 bases, with 13 bases between. CDR3 DNA: TGTGCCAGTAGTATCCAACTAGTGGGTTACGAGCAGTACTTC. It specifies CASSIQLVGYEQYF.

This clonotype was seen a few times. The chain uses TRBV7-2 and TRBJ2-1; D remains unclear. Germline assignment: CDR1 SGHTA and CDR2 FQGNSA. The germline V and J ends were trimmed by 3 bases and 0 bases, with 3 bases remaining between them. This CDR3 region has 13 residues. The CDR3 is CASSFYSYNEQFF. DNA of the CDR3: TGTGCCAGCAGCTTCTACTCCTACAATGAGCAGTTCTTC. Supplemented by reference TRBV7-2 and TRBJ2-1, the full variable domain reads GAGVSQSPSNKVTEKGKDVELRCDPISGHTALYWYRQSLGQGLEFLIYFQGNSAPDKSGLPSDRFSAERTGGSVSTLTIQRTQQEDSAVYLCASSFYSYNEQFFGPGTRLTVL.